This T cell receptor (beta chain) was recorded in a study of T cells in Graves' hyperthyroidism and ophthalmopathy. The table lists this clonotype with a count of one. The CDR3 end shows no conserved phenylalanine or tryptophan, and so a read error is likely. The CDR3 is 15 residues long. With 6 bases clipped from V and 2 bases from J, the junction kept 6 bases outside the gene matches. Germline V lookup: CDR1 MNHNS, CDR2 SASEGT. Researchers took RNA transcripts and amplified the TCR beta CDR3 regions from them. During a first-round RT-PCR of the TCR CDR3, the HTBI primer set was used. TCRdb analysed the multiplex PCR reads with MiXCR anew, one entry per CDR3 protein. The sample has a few hundred thousand distinct CDR3 sequences, roughly 22% seen once; the top ten hold approximately 54%.

The clonotype originates from a woman in her sixties or seventies with Graves' ophthalmopathy. The chain carries TRBV6-1 and TRBJ1-5; 8 nucleotides align to TRBD1. Sequenced sample: blood. The CDR3 reads CASRRGQGGNQPQHV. CDR3 sequence (DNA): TGTGCCAGCAGGAGAGGACAGGGAGGCAATCAGCCCCAGCATGTT.